This T cell receptor beta chain was captured by sequencing in a study of T cells and Merkel cell carcinoma outcomes. Broader study findings: In Merkel cell carcinoma, repertoire and T-cell density reportedly predicted outcomes.

Of note for this clone: Its antigen is not known.

The repertoire was sequenced with immunoSEQ multiplex PCR; TCRdb's copy has only in-frame clones and lacks some. The table lists several thousand clones, about 80% of them singletons, with about 6% in the top ten. This CDR3 contains 15 residues. V was cut by 5 bases and J by 3 bases, with 15 bases left in between. CDR1 and CDR2 (germline): MDHEN, SYDVKM. Source material: tumor tissue from Merkel cell carcinoma. The clonotype originates from a human donor with Merkel cell carcinoma. This sequence joins TRBV28 and TRBJ2-3; no reliable D call. The CDR3 sequence: CASSGQRAGTDTQYF. The CDR3 DNA reads as TGTGCCAGCAGTGGTCAAAGGGCCGGGACAGATACGCAGTATTTT.